This T cell receptor (beta chain) appears in the sequencing data of a study of blood T cell repertoires in COVID-19. Across the whole study: The United States, Italy and Spain provided the acute and convalescent COVID-19 samples.

Repertoires were generated with immunoSEQ multiplex PCR, while TCRdb's copy carries only in-frame clones and drops some. The sample lists around 170,000 clones; roughly nine tenths were seen once. Trimming removed 6 bases from V and 1 base from J, with 10 bases in between. CDR3 length equals 15 residues. Germline loops: CDR1 MNHEY, CDR2 SMNVEV (reference sequence). This chain links TRBV27 with TRBJ2-6; TRBD1 is a possible D gene (6 bases). The clonotype comes from a man in his 60s with acute or convalescent COVID-19. The sequenced sample consisted of peripheral blood. CDR3 coding DNA: TGTGCCAGCAGACCTCAGGGGTCTGGGGCCAACGTCCTGACTTTC. Residues: CASRPQGSGANVLTF.